This TCR beta chain was sequenced during a study of blood T cell repertoires in COVID-19 (TCRdb year 2020). At the level of the whole study: Samples covering the acute and convalescent phases of COVID-19 were provided by collaborators in the United States, Italy and Spain. The prospective study material was composed of cDNA or gDNA derived from T cells, B-cell-depleted T cells, or PBMCs. The dataset comprised deeply sampled blood TCRbeta repertoires from subjects exposed to, actively infected with, or recovered from COVID-19. The repertoires were made available in a free public database intended to serve as a resource for research on the immune response to SARS-CoV-2. The samples were drawn from two sources: the first 160 participants of the ongoing ImmuneRACE study, and over 1,000 subjects contributed by 6 global collaborators. A de-identified subject ID, COVID-19 status, age in years and sex were almost always included in the sample metadata. Where available, HLA class I and class II types were obtained from metadata supplied by the sample provider rather than from assay-based typing. Points the paper makes about the study in general: The quantity of clinical and demographic metadata differed by source and by participant and was supplied without curation.

The immunoSEQ Assay, a bias-controlled multiplex PCR, was used to amplify TCRbeta CDR3 regions from genomic DNA. The study's own analysis went as follows. The number of nucleated cells in each sample was estimated by amplification of reference gene primers within the assay. To quantify the absolute abundance of each unique TCRbeta CDR3 rearrangement, sequence reads were collapsed and filtered. Productive Simpson clonality was computed per sample as the square root of Simpson's diversity index over productive rearrangements. TCRdb mirrors the immuneACCESS table, restricted to in-frame sequences. Some clones are absent from its copies; in checked studies, under half trace to an unresolved V gene, and the reason for the others is unknown. From that table come the V and J calls and clone size; the DNA was used to work out D and trimming. The sample includes fewer than 250,000 clones, with 90% observed a single time. Together, the top ten hold around 0.8% of the sample.

Participants in the prospective study were enrolled through a virtual design, were aged roughly 18 to 100 years, and lived in about two dozen United States geographic areas. In the prospective study, cohorts were assigned on the basis of participant-reported clinical history obtained from a screening survey and a study questionnaire. Exposed participants had been in contact with someone with a PCR-confirmed or clinician-diagnosed COVID-19 case within 2 weeks of study entry. Mobile phlebotomists in the prospective study collected whole blood, serum and a nasopharyngeal or oropharyngeal swab from every participant. Additional blood draws and questionnaires over an approximately 2-month period could optionally be provided by prospective study participants. Before DNA extraction, prospective study blood samples were shipped either frozen or at room temperature. With respect to this clone: This receptor's antigen is unknown. The input lacks base qualities; no much larger clone sits a single base away.

Per the germline V gene, SGHNT is the CDR1 and YENEEA is the CDR2. The CDR3 has 14 amino acids, counting the end cysteine and valine. Just the 42-base CDR3 DNA is kept, in frame starting at base 1. The V end gives up 3 bases and the J end 4 bases, leaving 6 bases in the junction not matched to a gene. The sequence was collected from a man aged 50-59 years who had been exposed to COVID-19. Sequencing was done on a sample of PBMCs or T cells enriched from blood (not recorded which). The chain employs TRBV11-3 and TRBJ2-7; the central 7 bases match TRBD2. In nucleotide form, the sequence is TGTGCCAGCAGCTTCGTGGGGGGGGGATACGAGCAGTACGTC. It is translated as CASSFVGGGYEQYV.